This TCR beta chain comes out of a study of blood T cells in healthy people across ages. The study, taken as a whole, reports: There was no known CMV status for donors, so expanded clonotype changes were possibly confounded.

Through a sample-barcoded 5' primer and a J-beta primer mix, a second PCR was run for about 6 to 11 cycles. TCRdb reprocessed the 5' RACE reads via MiXCR and lists one record per CDR3 protein. The top ten clones hold about 21% of a sample with some 920,000 distinct CDR3 sequences, roughly 50% of them seen once. The authors drew around 9.3 milliliters of peripheral blood from each donor. In each sample, at least 7 million PBMCs were isolated. Samples each had at least 6 micrograms of total RNA extracted. V was pared by 4 bases and J by 7 bases, with 19 bases of the junction left unmatched. Germline V gene sequence: CDR1 MDHEN, CDR2 SYDVKM. This CDR3 has 17 residues. Comments on this clonotype: Its specificity is not known.

This chain joins TRBV28 and TRBJ2-7, with TRBD2 matching 7 bases. Sequencing was performed on blood. The sequence was collected from a woman aged 60 to 75 in good health. The CDR3 here is CASSSLVLAALSDEQYF. CDR3 DNA: TGTGCCAGCAGTTCTTTGGTTCTAGCGGCCCTATCCGATGAGCAGTACTTC.